The source of this TCR beta chain is a study of blood T cells in healthy people across ages. The V gene lost 1 base and the J gene lost 8 bases, with 6 bases spanning the gap. Per the germline V gene, CDR1 is LNHNV and CDR2 is YYDKDF (reference sequence). The length of the CDR3 is 12 residues. Next came a second PCR, run for about 6 to 11 cycles, which used a sample-barcoded 5' primer along with a J-beta primer mix. A template-switch adaptor that had 12 random nucleotides put a tag on each cDNA molecule. TCRdb re-analysed the 5' RACE reads in MiXCR, keeping a single row per CDR3 protein. The repertoire holds 1.5 million to 1.8 million distinct CDR3 sequences, with approximately 42% as singletons. This clonotype was recorded at least ten times. Antigen specificity is unknown. Donors each provided approximately 9.6 milliliters of peripheral blood. Study findings and constraints: The study found more naive CD4+ cells and higher diversity in long-lived than aged donors. No conclusive comparison of naive versus antigen-experienced cells was possible with unsorted PBMCs.

Sequencing was carried out using blood. The receptor was isolated from a woman younger than 30 in good health. The rearrangement uses TRBV15 and TRBJ2-1; D gene ambiguous. CDR3: CATSRAKDEQFF. CDR3 nucleotides: TGTGCCACCAGCAGAGCGAAGGATGAGCAGTTCTTC. Filled out from reference TRBV15 and TRBJ2-1, the complete variable domain reads DAMVIQNPRYQVTQFGKPVTLSCSQTLNHNVMYWYQQKSSQAPKLLFHYYDKDFNNEADTPDNFQSRRPNTSFCFLDIRSPGLGDTAMYLCATSRAKDEQFFGPGTRLTVL.